The 6 T cell receptor beta chains listed next were all sequenced from one sample in a study of T cells after somatic rescue of genetic block. Sequencing was performed with immunoSEQ multiplex PCR; in TCRdb, only in-frame clones are kept and a portion is missing. This table has 9,500 to 15,000 clones, 70% to 75% appearing once. The sample consisted of peripheral blood mononuclear cells (PBMCs). Source of these receptors: a boy aged 5-17 years.

The genes are TRBV10-3 and TRBJ1-6; 11 positions agree with TRBD1. CDR3 length: 16 residues. V trimming: 3 bases; J trimming: 6 bases; junction bases outside the gene matches: 4. Germline values: CDR1 ENHRY, CDR2 SYGVKD. CDR3 amino acids: CAISEGTGGSNSPLHF. The CDR3 region has the DNA TGTGCCATCAGTGAAGGGACAGGGGGTTCTAATTCACCCCTCCACTTT.

J is TRBJ1-2 and V is TRBV5-5; TRBD1 matches 7 bases. Trimming removed 6 bases from V and 0 bases from J; junction bases left unmatched: 8. The germline CDR1 and CDR2 sequences are SGHKS and YYEKEE (reference sequence). The CDR3 spans 15 residues. The CDR3 coding sequence is TGTGCCAGCATGGACAGGTGGGGAGCTAACTATGGCTACACCTTC. Residues: CASMDRWGANYGYTF.

The chain uses TRBV7-9 and TRBJ1-2; maybe TRBD1 (5 bases). Germline-derived CDR1 and CDR2 are SEHNR and FQNEAQ (reference sequence). The CDR3 runs 14 residues. The V end lost 3 bases, the J end lost 4 bases, and 12 bases lay between the germline ends. The chain's CDR3 is CASSFLGDFYGYTF. The CDR3 DNA is TGTGCCAGCAGCTTCCTAGGGGACTTCTATGGCTACACCTTC. Combining the CDR3 with reference TRBV7-9 and TRBJ1-2 gives the whole variable domain DTGVSQNPRHKITKRGQNVTFRCDPISEHNRLYWYRQTLGQGPEFLTYFQNEAQLEKSRLLSDRFSAERPKGSFSTLEIQRTEQGDSAMYLCASSFLGDFYGYTFGSGTRLTVV.

The chain has TRBV5-4 and TRBJ2-7; weak D call: TRBD2 (7 bases). Germline V CDR1 and CDR2: SGHNT, YYREEE (reference sequence). CDR3 length: 15 amino acids. Trimming took 0 bases from V and 2 from J, leaving 12 bases between them. CDR3 in amino acids: CASSLGRGGTYEQYF. CDR3 nucleotide sequence: TGTGCCAGCAGCTTGGGCAGGGGAGGGACCTACGAGCAGTACTTC.

This clone has a handful of counts. The chain recombines TRBV5-1 with TRBJ2-7; weak D call: TRBD2 (5 bases). Trimming removed 0 bases at V and 2 bases at J, with 12 bases between. Germline loops: CDR1 SGHRS, CDR2 YFSETQ. The CDR3 runs to 15 residues. CDR3 coding DNA: TGCGCCAGCAGCTTGGCTGGACGGGATACCTACGAGCAGTACTTC. Its protein is CASSLAGRDTYEQYF.

The V gene is TRBV9, the J gene TRBJ1-1; 7 nucleotides line up with TRBD1. Unmatched junction bases numbered 10, after V lost 0 bases and J lost 5 bases. CDR3 length equals 16 residues. The germline V gene has CDR1 SGDLS and CDR2 YYNGEE. CDR3 in DNA: TGTGCCAGCAGCGTAGCTCCCACGGACAGGTCAACTGAAGCTTTCTTT. Its protein is CASSVAPTDRSTEAFF.